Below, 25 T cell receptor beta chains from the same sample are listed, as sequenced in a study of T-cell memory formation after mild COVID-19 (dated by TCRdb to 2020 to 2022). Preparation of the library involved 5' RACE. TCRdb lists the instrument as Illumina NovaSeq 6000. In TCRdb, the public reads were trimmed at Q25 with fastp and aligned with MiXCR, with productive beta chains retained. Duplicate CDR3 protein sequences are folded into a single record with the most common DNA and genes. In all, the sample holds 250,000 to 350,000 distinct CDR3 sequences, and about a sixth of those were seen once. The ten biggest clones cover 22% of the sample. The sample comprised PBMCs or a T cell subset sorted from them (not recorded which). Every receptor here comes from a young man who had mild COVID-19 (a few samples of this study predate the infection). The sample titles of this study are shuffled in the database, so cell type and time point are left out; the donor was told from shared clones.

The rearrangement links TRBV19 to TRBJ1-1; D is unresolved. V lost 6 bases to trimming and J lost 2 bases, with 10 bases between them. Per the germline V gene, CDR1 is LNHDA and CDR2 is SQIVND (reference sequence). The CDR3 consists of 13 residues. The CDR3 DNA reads TGTGCCAGTAGGAATCCAGGAAACACTGAAGCTTTCTTT. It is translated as CASRNPGNTEAFF.

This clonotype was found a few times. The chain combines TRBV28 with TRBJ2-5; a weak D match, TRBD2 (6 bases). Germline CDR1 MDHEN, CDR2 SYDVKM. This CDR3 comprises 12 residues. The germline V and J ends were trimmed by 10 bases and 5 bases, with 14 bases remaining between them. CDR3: CANARAGETQYF. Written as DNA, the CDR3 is TGTGCCAACGCCCGGGCGGGGGAGACCCAGTACTTC.

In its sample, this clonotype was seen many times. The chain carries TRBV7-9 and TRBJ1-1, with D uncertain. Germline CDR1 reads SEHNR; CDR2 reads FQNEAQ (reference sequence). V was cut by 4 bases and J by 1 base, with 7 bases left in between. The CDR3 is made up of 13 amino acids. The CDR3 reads CASSSGANTEAFF. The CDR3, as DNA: TGTGCCAGCAGCTCCGGCGCGAACACTGAAGCTTTCTTT. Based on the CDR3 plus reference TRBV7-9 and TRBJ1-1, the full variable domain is DTGVSQNPRHKITKRGQNVTFRCDPISEHNRLYWYRQTLGQGPEFLTYFQNEAQLEKSRLLSDRFSAERPKGSFSTLEIQRTEQGDSAMYLCASSSGANTEAFFGQGTRLTVV.

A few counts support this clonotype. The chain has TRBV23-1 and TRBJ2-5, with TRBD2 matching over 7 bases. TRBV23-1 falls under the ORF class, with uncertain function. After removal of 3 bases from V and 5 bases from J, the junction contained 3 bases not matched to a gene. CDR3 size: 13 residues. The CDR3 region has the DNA TGCGCCAGCAGTCATGGGAGGGAGGAGACCCAGTACTTC. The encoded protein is CASSHGREETQYF.

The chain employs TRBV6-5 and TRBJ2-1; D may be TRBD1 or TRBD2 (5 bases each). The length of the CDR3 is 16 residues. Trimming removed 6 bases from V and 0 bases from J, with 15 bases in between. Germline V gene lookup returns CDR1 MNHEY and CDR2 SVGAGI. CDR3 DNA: TGTGCCAGCAGCCCCCGGGACGGTAGCTCCTACAATGAGCAGTTCTTC. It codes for CASSPRDGSSYNEQFF.

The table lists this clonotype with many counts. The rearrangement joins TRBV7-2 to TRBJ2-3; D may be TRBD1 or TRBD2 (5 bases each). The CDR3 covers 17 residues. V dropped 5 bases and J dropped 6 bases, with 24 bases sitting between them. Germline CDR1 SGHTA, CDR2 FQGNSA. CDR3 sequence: CASSLRDPRRVWDTQYF. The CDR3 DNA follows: TGTGCCAGCAGCCTCCGGGACCCACGGAGAGTCTGGGATACGCAGTATTTT.

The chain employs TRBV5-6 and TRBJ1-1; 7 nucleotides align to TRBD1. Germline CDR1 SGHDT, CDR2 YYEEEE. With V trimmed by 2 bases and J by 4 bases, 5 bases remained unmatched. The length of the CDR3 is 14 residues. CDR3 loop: CASSFTGVTTEAFF. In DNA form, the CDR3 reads TGTGCCAGCAGCTTTACAGGGGTAACCACTGAAGCTTTCTTT.

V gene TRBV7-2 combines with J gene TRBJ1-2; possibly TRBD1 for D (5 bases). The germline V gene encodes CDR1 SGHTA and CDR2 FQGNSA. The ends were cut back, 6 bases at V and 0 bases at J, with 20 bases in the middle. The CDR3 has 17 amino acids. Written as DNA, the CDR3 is TGTGCCAGCAGTTATGGGACGGTAACCCTAGCTAACTATGGCTACACCTTC. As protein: CASSYGTVTLANYGYTF.

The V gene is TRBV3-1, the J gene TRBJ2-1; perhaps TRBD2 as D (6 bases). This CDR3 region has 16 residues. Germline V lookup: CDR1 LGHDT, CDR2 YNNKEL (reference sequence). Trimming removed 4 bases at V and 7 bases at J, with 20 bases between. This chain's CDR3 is CASSLPRLGGGNEQFF. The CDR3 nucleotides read TGTGCCAGCAGCCTCCCCCGGCTGGGGGGTGGGAATGAGCAGTTCTTC.

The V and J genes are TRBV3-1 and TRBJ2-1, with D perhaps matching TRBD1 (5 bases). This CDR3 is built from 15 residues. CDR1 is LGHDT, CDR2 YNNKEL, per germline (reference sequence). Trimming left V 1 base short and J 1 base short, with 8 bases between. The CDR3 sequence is CASSQVQVSYNEQFF. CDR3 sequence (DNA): TGTGCCAGCAGCCAAGTACAGGTGTCCTACAATGAGCAGTTCTTC.

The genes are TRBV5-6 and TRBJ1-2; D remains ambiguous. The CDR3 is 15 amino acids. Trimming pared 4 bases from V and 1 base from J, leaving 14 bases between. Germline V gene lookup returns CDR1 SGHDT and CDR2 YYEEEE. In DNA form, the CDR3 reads TGTGCCAGCAGCCTGGCGGGAGTTAATAACTATGGCTACACCTTC. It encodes CASSLAGVNNYGYTF.

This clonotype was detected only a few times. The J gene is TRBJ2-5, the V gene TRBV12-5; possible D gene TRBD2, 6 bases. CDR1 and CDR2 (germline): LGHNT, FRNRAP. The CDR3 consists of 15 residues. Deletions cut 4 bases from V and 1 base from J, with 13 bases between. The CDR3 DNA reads TGTGCTAGTGGTTCCGAGACTAGAGTCCAAGAGACCCAGTACTTC. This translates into CASGSETRVQETQYF.

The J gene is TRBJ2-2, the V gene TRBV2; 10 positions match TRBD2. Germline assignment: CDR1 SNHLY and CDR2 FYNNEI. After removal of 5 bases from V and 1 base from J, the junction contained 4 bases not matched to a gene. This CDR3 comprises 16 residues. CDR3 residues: CASSHGLAVNTGELFF. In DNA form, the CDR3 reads TGTGCCAGCAGTCACGGACTAGCGGTGAACACCGGGGAGCTGTTTTTT.

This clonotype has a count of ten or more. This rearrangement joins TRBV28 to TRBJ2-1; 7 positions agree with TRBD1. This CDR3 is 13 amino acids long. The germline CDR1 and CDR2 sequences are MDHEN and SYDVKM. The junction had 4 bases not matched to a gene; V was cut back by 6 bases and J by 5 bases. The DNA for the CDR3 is TGTGCCAGCAGATCTACAGGGGACAATGAGCAGTTCTTC. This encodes CASRSTGDNEQFF.

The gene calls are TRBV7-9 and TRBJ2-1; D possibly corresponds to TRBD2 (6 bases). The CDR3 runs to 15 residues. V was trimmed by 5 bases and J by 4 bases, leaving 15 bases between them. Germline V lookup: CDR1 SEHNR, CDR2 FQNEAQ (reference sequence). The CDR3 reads CASSPASSAYNEQFF. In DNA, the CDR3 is TGTGCCAGCAGCCCCGCTTCTAGCGCGTACAATGAGCAGTTCTTC.

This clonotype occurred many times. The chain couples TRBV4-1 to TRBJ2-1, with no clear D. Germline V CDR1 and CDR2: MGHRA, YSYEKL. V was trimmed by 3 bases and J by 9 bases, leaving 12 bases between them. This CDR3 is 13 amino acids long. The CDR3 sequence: CASSHAEKFEQFF. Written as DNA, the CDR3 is TGCGCCAGCAGCCACGCTGAGAAGTTTGAGCAGTTCTTC.

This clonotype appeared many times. The CDR3 sequence: CASSRQGTYEQYV. The CDR3 bases are TGTGCCAGCAGTCGACAGGGGACCTACGAGCAGTACGTC. The V call is TRBV6-5, the J call TRBJ2-7; TRBD1 aligns across 8 bases. Unmatched junction bases numbered 2, after V lost 5 bases and J lost 2 bases. The CDR3 has 13 amino acids. CDR1 and CDR2 from the germline V gene are MNHEY and SVGAGI.

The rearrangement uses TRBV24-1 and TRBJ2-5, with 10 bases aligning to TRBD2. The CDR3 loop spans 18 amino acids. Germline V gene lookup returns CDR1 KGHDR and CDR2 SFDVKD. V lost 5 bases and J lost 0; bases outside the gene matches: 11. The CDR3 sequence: CATSGPTLLAGYQETQYF. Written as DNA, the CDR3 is TGTGCCACCAGTGGCCCGACCCTACTAGCGGGGTACCAAGAGACCCAGTACTTC.

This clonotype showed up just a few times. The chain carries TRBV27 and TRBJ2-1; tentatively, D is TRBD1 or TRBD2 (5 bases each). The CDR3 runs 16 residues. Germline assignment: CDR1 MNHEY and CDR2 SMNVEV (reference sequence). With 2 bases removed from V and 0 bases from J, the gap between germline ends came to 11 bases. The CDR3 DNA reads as TGTGCCAGCAGTTTAGGGGACCCTCGCTCCTACAATGAGCAGTTCTTC. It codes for CASSLGDPRSYNEQFF.

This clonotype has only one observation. The CDR3 spells CASSGRDGNSPLHF. The CDR3 DNA reads as TGTGCCAGCAGCGGCAGGGACGGGAATTCACCCCTCCACTTT. The V gene is TRBV9, the J gene TRBJ1-6, with D possibly matching TRBD1 (5 bases). The CDR3 has 14 amino acids. Germline-derived CDR1 and CDR2 are SGDLS and YYNGEE. Deletions cut 3 bases from V and 7 bases from J, with 11 bases between.

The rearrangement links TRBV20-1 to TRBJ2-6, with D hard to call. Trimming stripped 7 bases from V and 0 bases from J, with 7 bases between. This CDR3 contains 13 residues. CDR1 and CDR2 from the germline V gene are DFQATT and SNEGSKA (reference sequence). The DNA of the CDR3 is TGCAGTGGGGTGCCCTCTGGGGCCAACGTCCTGACTTTC. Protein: CSGVPSGANVLTF.

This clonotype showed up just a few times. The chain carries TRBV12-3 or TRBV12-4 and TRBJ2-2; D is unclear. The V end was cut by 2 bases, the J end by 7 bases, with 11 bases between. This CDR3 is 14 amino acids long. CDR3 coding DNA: TGTGCCAGCAGTTTAAATCCCCGATACGGGGAGCTGTTTTTT. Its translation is CASSLNPRYGELFF.

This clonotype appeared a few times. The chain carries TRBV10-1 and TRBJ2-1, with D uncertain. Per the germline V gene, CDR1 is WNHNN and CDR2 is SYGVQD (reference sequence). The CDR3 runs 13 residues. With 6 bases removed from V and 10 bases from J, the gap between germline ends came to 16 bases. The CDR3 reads CASSQTVEGEQFF. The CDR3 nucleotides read TGCGCCAGCAGCCAAACCGTGGAAGGCGAGCAGTTCTTC.

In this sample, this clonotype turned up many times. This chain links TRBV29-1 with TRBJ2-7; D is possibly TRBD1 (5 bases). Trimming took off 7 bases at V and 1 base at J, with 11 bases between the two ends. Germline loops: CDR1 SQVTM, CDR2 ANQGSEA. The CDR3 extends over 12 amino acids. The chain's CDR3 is CSARDSSYEQYF. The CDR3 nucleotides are TGCAGCGCGCGCGACAGTTCCTACGAGCAGTACTTC.

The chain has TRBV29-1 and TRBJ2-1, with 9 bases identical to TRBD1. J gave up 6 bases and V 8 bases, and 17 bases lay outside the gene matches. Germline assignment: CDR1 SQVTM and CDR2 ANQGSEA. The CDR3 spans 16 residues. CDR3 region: CSLAGRTGDFSNEQFF. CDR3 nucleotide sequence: TGCAGCCTTGCGGGTCGGACAGGGGACTTCTCCAATGAGCAGTTCTTC.